The source of this TCR beta chain is a study of blood T cell repertoires in COVID-19. Study at large: Whether acute or convalescent, the COVID-19 samples came from the United States, Italy and Spain.

Original analysis: Amplification with reference gene primers provided the estimates of nucleated cell counts. The data were produced by immunoSEQ multiplex PCR, yet TCRdb's version contains in-frame clones alone and is incomplete. That table gives V, J and clone size, and the DNA gave D and trimming. This sample carries about 86,000 clones, roughly four fifths of them seen once, and the ten largest clones take 1.2%. Germline V gene sequence: CDR1 SNHLY, CDR2 FYNNEI. This CDR3 comprises 16 residues. The V segment lost 6 bases and the J segment 8 bases; nucleotides outside the gene matches: 12. The clonotype originates from a woman older than 75 with acute or convalescent COVID-19. The sample taken for sequencing was peripheral blood. This chain links TRBV2 with TRBJ2-1, with TRBD2 identical over 11 bases. In nucleotides, the CDR3 is TGTGCCAGCAGCGTATTACCGGGACTAGCGGCCGATGAGCAGTTCTTC. This codes for CASSVLPGLAADEQFF.